This passage covers 9 T cell receptor beta chains from one sample sequenced in a study of T cell repertoires in cytomegalovirus infection (dated by TCRdb to between 2017 and 2020). Sequenced using an Illumina HiSeq 1500. TCRdb trimmed the raw reads at Q25, called clones with MiXCR and kept productive beta chains. Every entry covers one CDR3 protein and lists the most common genes and DNA from its rows. The sample profile shows about 920,000 distinct CDR3 sequences; less than 40% of them were found once. Of the sample, 11% to 15% falls within the top ten clones. The treatment or condition label, read with the paper, signifies: in vitro stimulation with specific CMV peptide epitopes to enrich CMV-specific T cells. Antigens of these TCRs are unknown. The sequencing here drew on cultured CD8+ T cells from PBMCs, taken from culture after CMV antigen stimulation. The receptors stem from a human donor in good health (CMV status not recorded). Some clones in this sample may be carry-over from other donors' samples.

In DNA, the CDR3 is TGTGCCAGCAGTCCCGGGACAGGGATCGATACGCAGTATTTT. As protein: CASSPGTGIDTQYF. The chain links TRBV28 to TRBJ2-3; 9 bases are shared with TRBD1. The V gene end was trimmed by 5 bases and the J gene end by 6 bases; junction bases not matched to a gene: 6. Germline-derived CDR1 and CDR2 are MDHEN and SYDVKM. This CDR3 contains 14 residues.

Regarding this clonotype: Given a much more abundant clone one base away, this may be a read error. V gene TRBV7-2 combines with J gene TRBJ2-5; no clear D gene. Germline V gene lookup returns CDR1 SGHTA and CDR2 FQGNSA. This CDR3 has 16 residues. Here the CDR3 reads CANSLYGDRVGETQYF. The CDR3 DNA follows: TGTGCCAACAGCTTATATGGCGATCGGGTCGGGGAGACCCAGTACTTC.

The rearrangement links TRBV13 to TRBJ1-2, with 8 bases aligning to TRBD1. This CDR3 has 14 amino acids. Germline-derived CDR1 and CDR2 are PRHDT and FYEKMQ (reference sequence). V gave up 5 bases and J gave up 2 bases; unmatched junction bases: 4. In DNA form, the CDR3 reads TGTGCCAGCAGCATTTGGACAGGGAACTATGGCTACACCTTC. Its protein product is CASSIWTGNYGYTF.

This clonotype was observed a single time. The V call is TRBV2, the J call TRBJ2-7, with 7 bases fitting TRBD2. This CDR3 region has 13 residues. V lost 6 bases and J lost 5; bases outside the gene matches: 7. Germline CDR1 is SNHLY and CDR2 is FYNNEI. The DNA for the CDR3 is TGTGCCAGCAGCGATGGACTAGTGAACGAGCAGTACGTC. Translating gives CASSDGLVNEQYV.

The table lists this clonotype with a few counts. The chain joins TRBV12-3 or TRBV12-4 to TRBJ1-3; D gene ambiguous. V was trimmed by 3 bases and J by 0 bases, leaving 6 bases between them. There are 14 residues in the CDR3. The CDR3 spells CASSLTPSGNTIYF. In DNA form, the CDR3 reads TGTGCCAGCAGTTTGACGCCCTCTGGAAACACCATATATTTT.

This rearrangement joins TRBV10-3 to TRBJ2-2; no reliable D call. The V and J ends lost 6 bases and 0 bases respectively, with 20 bases between them. The CDR3 spans 18 residues. CDR1 and CDR2 (germline): ENHRY, SYGVKD. The CDR3 sequence is CAISLPSESNANTGELFF. In DNA form, the CDR3 reads TGTGCCATCAGCCTCCCCTCCGAATCAAATGCGAACACCGGGGAGCTGTTTTTT.

There are a few counts of this clonotype. The chain joins TRBV12-5 to TRBJ2-2; 8 nucleotides line up with TRBD1. The CDR3 spans 15 residues. CDR1 is LGHNT, CDR2 FRNRAP, per germline. V shed 1 base, J shed 7 bases, and the junction held 5 bases outside the gene matches. The CDR3 spells CASGLGQGSGGELFF. Here the CDR3 DNA reads TGTGCTAGTGGTTTGGGACAGGGGTCGGGCGGGGAGCTGTTTTTT.

Note on this clonotype: An end of the junction does not agree with germline; a read error may underlie this. The chain recombines TRBV27 with TRBJ2-2, with D unresolved. The CDR3 runs 11 residues. Germline loops: CDR1 MNHEY, CDR2 SMNVEV (reference sequence). CDR3 protein: CANSLLGELFF. The DNA of the CDR3 is TGTGCCAACAGTTTACTCGGGGAGCTGTTTTTT.

The chain joins TRBV7-2 to TRBJ2-1; D remains unclear. The CDR3 sequence is 12 residues long. Germline CDR1 SGHTA, CDR2 FQGNSA. Trimming stripped 3 bases from V and 4 bases from J, with 4 bases between. CDR3 coding DNA: TGTGCCAGCAGCTTCGAATACAATGAGCAGTTCTTC. It is translated as CASSFEYNEQFF.